The sequence of this TCR beta chain was determined in a study of blood T cells in healthy people across ages. Study-level findings and limits: TCR beta diversity, measured per million T cells, fell in a roughly linear way with age. A strong correlation between TCR beta diversity and naive T cell percentage was seen.

This clonotype appeared a few times. Its antigen is as yet unknown. Caucasian, healthy and from Russia, the donors were aged between 6 and 90. A minimum of 5 micrograms of total RNA was extracted per sample. The CDR3 is 14 amino acids. The germline gives CDR1 ENHRY, CDR2 SYGVKD. Alongside a J-beta primer mix, a sample-barcoded 5' primer served in a second PCR lasting about 7 to 11 cycles. One entry per CDR3 protein, called by TCRdb with MiXCR from the 5' RACE reads. The profile shows some 1.5 million distinct CDR3 sequences, about 42% of them singletons. The chain links TRBV10-3 to TRBJ2-4; 11 positions match TRBD1. The end of the DNA aligns better with TRBJ2-5, so the J call may be wrong. Sequences were obtained from blood. This TCR was recovered from a woman between 18 and 30 years old in good health. This CDR3 reads CAISEGTGGETQYF. DNA of the CDR3: TGTGCCATCAGTGAAGGGACAGGGGGTGAGACCCAGTACTTC.